This TCR beta chain came from a study of chemoradiotherapy in HPV16-positive cancers. Study results and caveats: Non-HPV-specific T cells did not expand in tumors during treatment, whereas candidate HPV-specific clones and E7-related motifs did.

Method: immunoSEQ multiplex PCR; TCRdb's copy keeps in-frame clones and lacks some. This table has under 70,000 clones, 90% appearing once. Remarks on this clone: Its antigen is unidentified.

The receptor comes from a human donor with HPV-associated anogenital cancer. The specimen was blood, collected from a patient who underwent chemoradiotherapy.

For the CDR3, the DNA is TGTGCCAGCAGCCAGACAGGGACGGTGCAGTACTTC. Its translation: CASSQTGTVQYF. This chain connects TRBV7-2 to TRBJ2-7, with 7 bases matching TRBD1. V lost 5 bases and J lost 9; bases outside the gene matches: 7. The CDR3 is 12 amino acids. Germline CDR1 reads SGHTA; CDR2 reads FQGNSA.